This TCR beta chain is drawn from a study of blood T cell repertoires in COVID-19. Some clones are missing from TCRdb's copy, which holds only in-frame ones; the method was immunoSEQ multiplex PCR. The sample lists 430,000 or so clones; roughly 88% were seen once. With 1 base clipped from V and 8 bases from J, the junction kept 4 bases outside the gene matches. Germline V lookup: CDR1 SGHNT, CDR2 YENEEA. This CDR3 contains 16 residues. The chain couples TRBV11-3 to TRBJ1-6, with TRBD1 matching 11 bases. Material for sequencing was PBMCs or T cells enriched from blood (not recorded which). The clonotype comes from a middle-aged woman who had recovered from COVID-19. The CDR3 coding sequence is TGTGCCAGCAGCTTAGGGGGACAGGGGGTTTATTCACCCCTCCACTTT. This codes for CASSLGGQGVYSPLHF.